A single sample gave rise to the 11 T cell receptor beta chains below, sequenced in a study of tissue T cells after allogeneic stem cell transplantation. The method was immunoSEQ multiplex PCR; TCRdb's version includes in-frame clones alone and lacks a portion of them. This table has approximately 2,800 clones, roughly 47% appearing once. Indicated time point: mouse harvest day 14 after allogeneic transplant. Tail vein injection delivered 10^7 T-cell-depleted bone marrow cells and 10^6 splenic CD5+ T cells. Sequences were obtained from gut tissue. All receptors derive from a female BALB/c mouse given C57BL/6 T cells with graft-versus-host disease after an allogeneic hematopoietic cell transplant.

To note about this clone: Each gene name is a mouse one. The DNA ends 1 residue before the CDR3 does, and the rest of the CDR3 is filled in from the germline J gene. The chain employs TRBV15 and TRBJ2-2, with a possible D match to TRBD1 (5 bases). The CDR3 is made up of 15 amino acids. Germline values: CDR1 SGHND, CDR2 FRSKSL. V lost 1 base, J lost 1 base, and 7 bases lay in between. CDR3 DNA, as far as it was read: TGTGCCAGCAGTTTAGACAGGCGAAACACCGGGCAGCTCTAC. Translation gives CASSLDRRNTGQLY. The whole CDR3 sequence reads CASSLDRRNTGQLYF. The full variable domain, completed using reference TRBV15 and TRBJ2-2, is DAGVTQTPRHEVAEKGQTIILKCEPVSGHNDLFWYRQTKIQGLELLSYFRSKSLMEDGGAFKDRFKAEMLNSSFSTLKIQPTEPKDSAVYLCASSLDRRNTGQLYFGEGSKLTVL.

About this clone: The gene names here belong to mouse. Read data end 1 residue before the CDR3 end; the end is taken from the germline J gene. V is TRBV12-1 and J is TRBJ2-5; 7 positions agree with TRBD1. Trimming took 0 bases from V and 2 from J; bases not matched to a gene: 1. Germline values: CDR1 SGHSN, CDR2 HYEKVE. The CDR3 length is 14 residues. The sequenced part of the CDR3 DNA is TGTGCCAGCTCTCTCGACAGGGCCCAAGACACCCAGTAC. This gives the protein CASSLDRAQDTQY. The whole CDR3 reads CASSLDRAQDTQYF.

A word on this clone: Mouse gene names apply. The read terminates 1 residue before the CDR3 end, so the remaining end is supplied by the germline J gene. The chain uses TRBV3 and TRBJ2-2; 8 positions agree with TRBD2. The CDR3 has 15 residues. Germline CDR1 is SNHLY and CDR2 is FYNGKV (reference sequence). V lost 2 bases, J lost 6 bases, and 5 bases stayed unmatched. The CDR3 bases that were read are TGTGCCAGCAGCTTAAACGGGGGGGCGCCCGGGCAGCTCTAC. Protein product: CASSLNGGAPGQLY. The full CDR3 protein is CASSLNGGAPGQLYF. Full variable domain (missing parts from reference TRBV3 and TRBJ2-2): GPKVLQIPSHQIIDMGQMVTLNCDPVSNHLYFYWYKQILGQQMEFLVNFYNGKVMEKSKLFKDQFSVERPDGSYFTLKIQPTALEDSAVYFCASSLNGGAPGQLYFGEGSKLTVL.

This clone is medium-sized within its sample. Gene names refer to mouse genes. The read ends 1 residue shy of where the CDR3 ends; the end is completed using the germline J gene. The gene calls are TRBV16 and TRBJ1-3; 8 bases match TRBD1. The CDR3 sequence is 15 residues long. Trimming at V came to 2 bases and at J to 4 bases, leaving 4 bases not matched to a gene. The germline CDR1 and CDR2 sequences are SGHSA and FRNQAP. This chain's CDR3 is CASSLQGARGNTLYF. The part of the CDR3 DNA that was read is TGTGCAAGCAGCTTACAGGGGGCGCGCGGAAATACGCTCTAT.

For this clone: Gene and germline names: mouse. CDR3 residues: CASSPGQGSNTLYF. Partial CDR3 DNA: TGTGCCAGCTCTCCCGGACAGGGAAGTAACACCTTGTAC. V is TRBV12-2 and J is TRBJ2-4, with TRBD1 matching over 8 bases. The CDR3 is cut off 1 residue early in the read; its end comes from the germline J gene. The CDR3 loop spans 14 amino acids. J gave up 6 bases and V 2 bases, and 6 bases lay outside the gene matches. In germline, CDR1 is SGHLS, CDR2 HYDKME.

Details on this clone: The gene names here belong to mouse. The CDR3 end falls 1 residue outside the read, so it is completed with the germline J gene. V and J are TRBV13-2 and TRBJ2-4, with unresolved D. Germline-derived CDR1 and CDR2 are NNHNN and SYGAGS (reference sequence). V was pared by 0 bases and J by 2 bases, with 7 bases between. The CDR3 covers 14 residues. CDR3 DNA (partial): TGTGCCAGCGGTGATGCACAACATCAAAACACCTTGTAC. It is translated as CASGDAQHQNTLY. The CDR3 in full is CASGDAQHQNTLYF.

With regard to this clone: Gene names are mouse gene names. Coverage ceases 1 residue before the CDR3 finishes, and the germline J gene fills in the end. The chain couples TRBV13-1 to TRBJ1-1; D gene unclear. This CDR3 has 13 residues. The V end was cut by 0 bases, the J end by 1 base, with 4 bases between. CDR1 and CDR2 from the germline V gene are NSHNY and SYGAGN. The CDR3 spells CASSDDRNTEVFF. The part of the CDR3 DNA that was read is TGTGCCAGCAGTGATGACCGAAACACAGAAGTCTTC.

Worth noting for this clone: Gene names denote mouse genes. Read coverage stops 1 residue before the CDR3 terminus; the germline J gene supplies the remainder. This rearrangement joins TRBV26 to TRBJ2-2; D perhaps matches TRBD1 (6 bases). The germline V and J ends were trimmed by 4 bases and 1 base, with 7 bases remaining between them. Germline-derived CDR1 and CDR2 are KGHPV and FQNQEV (reference sequence). The CDR3 sequence is 14 residues long. The CDR3 DNA, read in part, is TGTGCCAGCAGTCCGGGACAAAACACCGGGCAGCTCTAC. Its translation: CASSPGQNTGQLY. The entire CDR3 is CASSPGQNTGQLYF. Full variable domain (remainder filled in from reference TRBV26 and TRBJ2-2): NSKVIQTPRYLVKGQGQKAKMRCIPEKGHPVVFWYQQNKNNEFKFLINFQNQEVLQQIDMTEKRFSAECPSNSPCSLEIQSSEAGDSALYLCASSPGQNTGQLYFGEGSKLTVL.

Comment on this clone: Genes and germline are mouse. CDR3 region: CASSLQRNTEVFF. The CDR3 bases that were read are TGTGCCAGCAGTTTACAGAGAAACACAGAAGTCTTC. The rearrangement joins TRBV14 to TRBJ1-1; D remains unclear. Coverage ceases 1 residue before the CDR3 finishes, and the germline J gene fills in the end. Trimming left V 2 bases short and J 1 base short, with 6 bases between. Germline loops: CDR1 SGHDT, CDR2 FRDEAV. CDR3 size: 13 residues.

Concerning this clone itself: A single base separates this from a much larger clone, so it may be a read error. Mouse gene names and germline throughout. CDR3 loop: CTCRAGGGGWYEQYF. CDR3 DNA, as far as it was read: TGCACCTGCAGGGCAGGAGGGGGGGGGTGGTATGAACAGTAC. The V and J genes are TRBV1 and TRBJ2-7; possibly TRBD2 for D (7 bases). Read data end 1 residue before the CDR3 end; the end is taken from the germline J gene. There are 15 residues in the CDR3. The germline gives CDR1 NSQYPW, CDR2 LRSPGD (reference sequence). The whole variable domain, remainder taken from reference TRBV1 and TRBJ2-7, is VTLLEQNPRWRLVPRGQAVNLRCILKNSQYPWMSWYQQDLQKQLQWLFTLRSPGDKEVKSLPGADYLATRVTDTELRLQVANMSQGRTLYCTCRAGGGGWYEQYFGPGTRLTVL.

On this clone itself: Mouse gene names apply. Read sequence stops 1 residue before the CDR3 end, and the germline J gene provides the missing end. V is TRBV23 and J is TRBJ1-1. CDR1 is KGHTA, CDR2 FQNQQP, per germline. The CDR3 has 11 residues. This CDR3 is CSSSQNTEVFF. Partial CDR3 DNA: TGCTCCAGCAGTCAAAACACAGAAGTCTTC.